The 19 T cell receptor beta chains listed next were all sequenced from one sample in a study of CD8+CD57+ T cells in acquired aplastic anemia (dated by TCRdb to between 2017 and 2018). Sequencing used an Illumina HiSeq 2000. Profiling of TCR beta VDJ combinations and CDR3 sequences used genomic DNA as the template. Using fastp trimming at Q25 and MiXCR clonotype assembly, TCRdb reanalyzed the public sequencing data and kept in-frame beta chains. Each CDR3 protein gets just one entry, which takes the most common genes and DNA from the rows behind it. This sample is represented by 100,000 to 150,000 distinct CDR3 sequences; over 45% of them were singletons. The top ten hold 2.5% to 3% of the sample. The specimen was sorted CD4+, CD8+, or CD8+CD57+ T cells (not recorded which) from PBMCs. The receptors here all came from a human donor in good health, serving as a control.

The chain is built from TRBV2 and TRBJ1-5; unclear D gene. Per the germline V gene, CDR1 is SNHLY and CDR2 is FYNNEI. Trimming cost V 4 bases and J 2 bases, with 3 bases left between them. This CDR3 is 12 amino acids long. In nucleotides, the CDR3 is TGTGCCAGCAGTGCTCGCAATCAGCCCCAGCATTTT. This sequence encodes CASSARNQPQHF.

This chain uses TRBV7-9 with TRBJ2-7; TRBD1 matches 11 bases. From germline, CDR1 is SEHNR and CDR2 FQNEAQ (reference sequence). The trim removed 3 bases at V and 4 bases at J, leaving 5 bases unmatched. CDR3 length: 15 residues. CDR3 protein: CASSFYGTGGYEQYF. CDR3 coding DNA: TGTGCCAGCAGCTTCTATGGGACAGGGGGATACGAGCAGTACTTC.

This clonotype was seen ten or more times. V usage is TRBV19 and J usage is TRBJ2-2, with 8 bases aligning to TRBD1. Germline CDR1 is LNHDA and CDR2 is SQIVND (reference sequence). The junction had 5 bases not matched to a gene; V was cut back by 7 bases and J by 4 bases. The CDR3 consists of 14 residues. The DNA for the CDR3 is TGTGCCAGTAATGACAGGGGTGCCACCGGGGAGCTGTTTTTT. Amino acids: CASNDRGATGELFF.

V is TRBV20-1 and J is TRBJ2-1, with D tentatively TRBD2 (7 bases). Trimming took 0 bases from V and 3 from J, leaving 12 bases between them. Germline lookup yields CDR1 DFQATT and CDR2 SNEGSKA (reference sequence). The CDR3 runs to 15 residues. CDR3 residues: CSARDRGASYNEQFF. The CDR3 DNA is TGCAGTGCTAGAGATCGGGGGGCGAGCTACAATGAGCAGTTCTTC.

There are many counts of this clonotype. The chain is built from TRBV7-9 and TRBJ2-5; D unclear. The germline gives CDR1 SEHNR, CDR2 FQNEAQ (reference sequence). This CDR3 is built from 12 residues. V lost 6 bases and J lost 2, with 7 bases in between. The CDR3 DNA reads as TGTGCCAGCAGACCAGATCAAGAGACCCAGTACTTC. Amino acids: CASRPDQETQYF.

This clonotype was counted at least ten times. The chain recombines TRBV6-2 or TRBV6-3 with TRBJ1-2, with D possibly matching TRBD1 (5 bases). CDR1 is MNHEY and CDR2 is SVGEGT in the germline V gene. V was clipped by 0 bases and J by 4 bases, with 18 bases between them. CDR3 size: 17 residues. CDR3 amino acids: CASSYSILSGWSYGYTF. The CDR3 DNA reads TGTGCCAGCAGTTACTCGATTCTTTCAGGGTGGAGCTATGGCTACACCTTC.

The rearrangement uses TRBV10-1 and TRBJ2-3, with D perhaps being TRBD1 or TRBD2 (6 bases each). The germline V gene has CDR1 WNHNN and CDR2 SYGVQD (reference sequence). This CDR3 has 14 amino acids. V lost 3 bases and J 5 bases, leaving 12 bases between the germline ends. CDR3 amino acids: CASSEGGNRDTQYF. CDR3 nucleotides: TGCGCCAGCAGTGAAGGGGGGAACAGAGATACGCAGTATTTT.

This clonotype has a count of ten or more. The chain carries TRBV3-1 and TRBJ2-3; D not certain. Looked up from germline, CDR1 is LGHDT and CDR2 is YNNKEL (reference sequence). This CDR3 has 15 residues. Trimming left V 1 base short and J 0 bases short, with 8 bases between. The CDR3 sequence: CASSQVGVSTDTQYF. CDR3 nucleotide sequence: TGTGCCAGCAGCCAAGTCGGTGTTAGCACAGATACGCAGTATTTT.

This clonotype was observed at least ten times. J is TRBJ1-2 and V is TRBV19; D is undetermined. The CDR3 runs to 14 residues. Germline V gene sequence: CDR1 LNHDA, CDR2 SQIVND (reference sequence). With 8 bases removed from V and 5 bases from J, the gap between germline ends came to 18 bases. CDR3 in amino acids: CASQKDPLRYGYTF. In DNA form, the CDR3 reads TGTGCCAGTCAAAAAGACCCTCTTAGGTATGGCTACACCTTC.

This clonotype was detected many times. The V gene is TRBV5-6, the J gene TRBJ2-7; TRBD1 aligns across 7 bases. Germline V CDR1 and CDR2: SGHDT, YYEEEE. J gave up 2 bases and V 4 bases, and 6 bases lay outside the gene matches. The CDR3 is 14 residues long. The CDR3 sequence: CASSLTGNPYEQYF. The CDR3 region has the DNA TGTGCCAGCAGCCTGACAGGGAACCCCTACGAGCAGTACTTC.

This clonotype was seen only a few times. CDR3 sequence reads: CASSSETGYNSPLHF. The CDR3 nucleotides are TGTGCCAGTAGTTCCGAGACAGGATATAATTCACCCCTCCACTTT. The chain carries TRBV19 and TRBJ1-6, with D possibly being TRBD1 (6 bases). Trimming left V 5 bases short and J 4 bases short, with 12 bases between. Germline V gives CDR1 LNHDA, CDR2 SQIVND (reference sequence). The CDR3 has 15 residues.

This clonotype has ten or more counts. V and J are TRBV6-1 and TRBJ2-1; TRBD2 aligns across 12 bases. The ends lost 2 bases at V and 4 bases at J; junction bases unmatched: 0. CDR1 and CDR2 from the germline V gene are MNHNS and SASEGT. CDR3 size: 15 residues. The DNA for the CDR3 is TGTGCCAGCAGTGAACTAGCGGGGGGGTACAATGAGCAGTTCTTC. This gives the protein CASSELAGGYNEQFF.

CDR3 protein: CASSRGQGATHEQYF. Here the CDR3 DNA reads TGTGCCAGCAGTCGGGGACAGGGGGCTACCCACGAGCAGTACTTC. V and J are TRBV7-3 and TRBJ2-7; 12 bases match TRBD1. V dropped 6 bases and J dropped 5; count of bases not matched to a gene: 8. Germline V lookup: CDR1 SGHTA, CDR2 FQGTGA. The CDR3 extends over 15 amino acids.

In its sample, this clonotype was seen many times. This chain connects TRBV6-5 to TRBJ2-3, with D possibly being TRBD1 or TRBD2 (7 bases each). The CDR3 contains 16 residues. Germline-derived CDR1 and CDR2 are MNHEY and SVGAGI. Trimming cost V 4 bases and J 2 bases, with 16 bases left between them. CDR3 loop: CASSSSGGANTDTQYF. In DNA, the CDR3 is TGTGCCAGCAGTTCCTCAGGGGGGGCCAACACAGATACGCAGTATTTT.

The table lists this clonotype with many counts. CDR3 region: CASSSGTSGGRNEQFF. In DNA form, the CDR3 reads TGTGCCAGCAGCTCCGGGACTAGCGGGGGGCGGAATGAGCAGTTCTTC. The chain combines TRBV11-2 with TRBJ2-1; TRBD2 aligns across 15 bases. Trimming cost V 4 bases and J 7 bases; bases outside gene matches: 5. Looked up from germline, CDR1 is SGHAT and CDR2 is FQNNGV. The CDR3 runs 16 residues.

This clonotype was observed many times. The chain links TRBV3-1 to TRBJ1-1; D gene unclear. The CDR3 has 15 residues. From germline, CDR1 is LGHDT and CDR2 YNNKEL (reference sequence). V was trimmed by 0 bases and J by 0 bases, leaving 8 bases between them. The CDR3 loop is CASSQEQTLNTEAFF. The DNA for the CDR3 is TGTGCCAGCAGCCAAGAGCAGACCTTGAACACTGAAGCTTTCTTT.

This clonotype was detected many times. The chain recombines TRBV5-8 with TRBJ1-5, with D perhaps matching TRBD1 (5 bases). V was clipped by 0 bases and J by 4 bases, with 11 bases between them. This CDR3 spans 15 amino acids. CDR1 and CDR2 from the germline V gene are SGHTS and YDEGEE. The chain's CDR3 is CASSLGQKINQPQHF. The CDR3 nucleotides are TGTGCCAGCAGCTTGGGACAGAAAATTAATCAGCCCCAGCATTTT.

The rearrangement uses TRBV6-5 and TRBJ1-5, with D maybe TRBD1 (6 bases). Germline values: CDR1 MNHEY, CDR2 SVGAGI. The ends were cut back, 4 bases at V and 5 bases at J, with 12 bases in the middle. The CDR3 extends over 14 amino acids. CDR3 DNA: TGTGCCAGCAGTTTGGGGACAAAACATCAGCCCCAGCATTTT. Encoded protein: CASSLGTKHQPQHF.

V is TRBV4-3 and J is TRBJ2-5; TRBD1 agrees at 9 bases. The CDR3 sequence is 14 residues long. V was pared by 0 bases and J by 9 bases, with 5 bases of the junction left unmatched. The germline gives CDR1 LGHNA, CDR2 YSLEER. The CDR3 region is CASSQDGTGRAQYF. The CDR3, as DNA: TGCGCCAGCAGCCAAGACGGGACAGGGCGGGCCCAGTACTTC.